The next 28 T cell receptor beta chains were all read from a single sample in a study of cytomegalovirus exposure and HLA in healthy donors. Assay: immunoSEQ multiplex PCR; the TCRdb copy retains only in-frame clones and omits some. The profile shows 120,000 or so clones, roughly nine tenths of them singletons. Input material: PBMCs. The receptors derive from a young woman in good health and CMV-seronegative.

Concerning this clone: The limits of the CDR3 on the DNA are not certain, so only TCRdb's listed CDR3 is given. The CDR3 is CASSFGNGMNTEAFF. The chain couples TRBV5-6 to TRBJ1-1. The germline V gene has CDR1 SGHDT and CDR2 YYEEEE. The CDR3 spans 15 amino acids, including both terminal residues.

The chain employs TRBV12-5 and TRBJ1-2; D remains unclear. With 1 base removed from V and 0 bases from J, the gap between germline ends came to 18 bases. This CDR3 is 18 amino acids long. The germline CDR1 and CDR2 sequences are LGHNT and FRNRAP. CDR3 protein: CASGLEFLNDGTNYGYTF. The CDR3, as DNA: TGTGCTAGTGGTTTGGAATTTTTGAATGACGGGACTAACTATGGCTACACCTTC.

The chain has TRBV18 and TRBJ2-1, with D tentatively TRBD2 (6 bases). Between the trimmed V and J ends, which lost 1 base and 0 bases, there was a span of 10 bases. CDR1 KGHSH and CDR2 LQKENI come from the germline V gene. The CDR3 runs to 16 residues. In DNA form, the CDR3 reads TGTGCCAGCTCACCACTTCTCGGGAGCTCCTACAATGAGCAGTTCTTC. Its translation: CASSPLLGSSYNEQFF.

In nucleotides, the CDR3 is TGTGCCAGCAGCTTGGGGACTAGCGGGGACCAAGAGACCCAGTACTTC. Amino acid sequence: CASSLGTSGDQETQYF. This rearrangement joins TRBV5-8 to TRBJ2-5; TRBD2 matches 12 bases. Per germline, CDR1 SGHTS and CDR2 YDEGEE. The V segment lost 0 bases and the J segment 0 bases; nucleotides outside the gene matches: 0. This CDR3 comprises 16 residues.

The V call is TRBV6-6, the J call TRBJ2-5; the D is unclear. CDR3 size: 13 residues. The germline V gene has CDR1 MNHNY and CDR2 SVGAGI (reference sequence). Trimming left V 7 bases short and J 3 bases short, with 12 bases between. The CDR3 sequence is CASTRGLEETQYF. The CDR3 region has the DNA TGTGCCAGCACCCGCGGCCTCGAAGAGACCCAGTACTTC.

CDR3 region: CASRNLRDESYEQYF. CDR3 DNA sequence: TGTGCCAGCAGAAACCTCCGAGATGAATCCTACGAGCAGTACTTC. The chain couples TRBV2 to TRBJ2-7; the D is unclear. V was trimmed by 6 bases and J by 1 base, leaving 16 bases between them. CDR1 is SNHLY and CDR2 is FYNNEI in the germline V gene. CDR3 length: 15 residues.

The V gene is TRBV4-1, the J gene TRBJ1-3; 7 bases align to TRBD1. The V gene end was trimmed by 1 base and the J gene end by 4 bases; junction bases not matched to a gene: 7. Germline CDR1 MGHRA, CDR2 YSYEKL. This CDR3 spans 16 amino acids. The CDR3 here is CASSQGQGPGGNTIYF. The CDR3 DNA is TGCGCCAGCAGCCAAGGACAGGGCCCAGGGGGAAACACCATATATTTT.

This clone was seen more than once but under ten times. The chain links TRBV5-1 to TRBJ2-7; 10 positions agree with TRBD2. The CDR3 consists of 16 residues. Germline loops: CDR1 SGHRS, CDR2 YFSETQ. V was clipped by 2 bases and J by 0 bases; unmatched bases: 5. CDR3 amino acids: CASSFDPSGSSYEQYF. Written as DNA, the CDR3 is TGCGCCAGCAGCTTCGACCCTAGCGGGAGCTCCTACGAGCAGTACTTC.

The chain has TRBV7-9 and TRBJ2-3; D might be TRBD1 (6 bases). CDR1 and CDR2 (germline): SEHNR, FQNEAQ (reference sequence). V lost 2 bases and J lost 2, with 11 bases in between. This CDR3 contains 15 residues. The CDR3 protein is CASSLQGSPTDTQYF. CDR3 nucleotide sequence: TGTGCCAGCAGCTTACAGGGGTCTCCCACAGATACGCAGTATTTT.

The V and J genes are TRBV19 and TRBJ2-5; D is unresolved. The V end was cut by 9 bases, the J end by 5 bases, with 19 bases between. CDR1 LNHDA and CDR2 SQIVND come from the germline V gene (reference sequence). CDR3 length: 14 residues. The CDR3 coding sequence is TGTGCCAGCTCCCCGGCCACCGTCGGGGAGACCCAGTACTTC. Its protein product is CASSPATVGETQYF.

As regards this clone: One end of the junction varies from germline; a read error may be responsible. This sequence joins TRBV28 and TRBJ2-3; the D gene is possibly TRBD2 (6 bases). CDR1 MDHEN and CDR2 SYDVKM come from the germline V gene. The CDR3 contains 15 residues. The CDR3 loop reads CASTLAELSTDTQYF. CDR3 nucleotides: TGTGCCAGCACTTTAGCGGAACTTAGCACAGATACGCAGTATTTT.

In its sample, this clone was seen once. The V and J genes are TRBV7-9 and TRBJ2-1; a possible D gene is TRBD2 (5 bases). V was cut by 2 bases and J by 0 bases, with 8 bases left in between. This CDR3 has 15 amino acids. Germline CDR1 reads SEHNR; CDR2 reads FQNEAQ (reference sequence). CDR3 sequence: CASSLSAGSYNEQFF. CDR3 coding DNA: TGTGCCAGCAGCTTATCCGCGGGCTCCTACAATGAGCAGTTCTTC.

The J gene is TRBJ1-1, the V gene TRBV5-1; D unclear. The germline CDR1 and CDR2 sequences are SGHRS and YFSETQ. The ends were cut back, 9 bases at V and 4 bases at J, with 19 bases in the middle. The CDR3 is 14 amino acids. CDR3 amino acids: CATAPFGASTEAFF. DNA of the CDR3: TGCGCCACCGCGCCGTTTGGAGCGAGCACTGAAGCTTTCTTT.

The CDR3 coding sequence is TGTGCCAGTAGGGATCTAGTAGGCAAAAACATTCAGTACTTC. This encodes CASRDLVGKNIQYF. V is TRBV19 and J is TRBJ2-4; D ambiguous. The CDR3 consists of 14 residues. V lost 6 bases and J 3 bases, leaving 12 bases between the germline ends. CDR1 is LNHDA, CDR2 SQIVND, per germline (reference sequence).

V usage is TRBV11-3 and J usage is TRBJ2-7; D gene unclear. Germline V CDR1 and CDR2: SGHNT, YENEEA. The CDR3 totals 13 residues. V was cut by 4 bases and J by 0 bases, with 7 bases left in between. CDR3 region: CASSSHSSYEQYF. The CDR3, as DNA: TGTGCCAGCAGCTCCCACAGCTCCTACGAGCAGTACTTC.

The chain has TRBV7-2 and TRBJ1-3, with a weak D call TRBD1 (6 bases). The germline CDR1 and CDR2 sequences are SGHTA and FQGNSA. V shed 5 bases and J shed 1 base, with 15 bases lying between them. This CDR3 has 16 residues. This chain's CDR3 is CASSPNRVTSGNTIYF. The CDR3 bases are TGTGCCAGCAGCCCAAACAGGGTTACTTCTGGAAACACCATATATTTT.

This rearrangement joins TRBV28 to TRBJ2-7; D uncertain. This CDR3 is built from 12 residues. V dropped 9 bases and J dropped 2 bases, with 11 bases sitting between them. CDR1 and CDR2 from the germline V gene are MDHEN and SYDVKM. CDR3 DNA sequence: TGTGCCAGTTCTTCTCTTCCCTACGAGCAGTACTTC. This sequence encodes CASSSLPYEQYF.

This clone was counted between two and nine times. The CDR3 region has the DNA TGCAGTGCCCCCGGAGAGACCCAGTACTTC. It codes for CSAPGETQYF. This rearrangement joins TRBV20-1 to TRBJ2-5; no definite D call. The CDR3 is 10 residues long. Trimming shortened V by 6 bases and J by 4 bases, and 6 bases separated the two germline ends. CDR1 and CDR2 from the germline V gene are DFQATT and SNEGSKA (reference sequence).

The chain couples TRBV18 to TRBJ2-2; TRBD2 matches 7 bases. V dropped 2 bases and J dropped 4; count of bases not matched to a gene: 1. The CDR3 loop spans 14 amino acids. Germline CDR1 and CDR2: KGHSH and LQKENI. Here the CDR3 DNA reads TGTGCCAGCTCACCAGTAGCGGGCACCGGGGAGCTGTTTTTT. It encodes CASSPVAGTGELFF.

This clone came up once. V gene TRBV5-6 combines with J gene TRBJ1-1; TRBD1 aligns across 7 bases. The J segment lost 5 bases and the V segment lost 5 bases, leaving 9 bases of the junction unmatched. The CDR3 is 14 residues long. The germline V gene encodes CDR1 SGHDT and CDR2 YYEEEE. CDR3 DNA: TGTGCCAGCAGGCAACAGGGGCCGGGAACTGAAGCTTTCTTT. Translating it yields CASRQQGPGTEAFF.

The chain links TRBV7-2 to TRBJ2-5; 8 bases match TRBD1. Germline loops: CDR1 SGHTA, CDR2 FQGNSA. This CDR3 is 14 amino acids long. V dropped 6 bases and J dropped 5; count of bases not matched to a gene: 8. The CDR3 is CASSTTGGTETQYF. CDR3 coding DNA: TGTGCCAGCAGTACCACAGGGGGGACGGAGACCCAGTACTTC.

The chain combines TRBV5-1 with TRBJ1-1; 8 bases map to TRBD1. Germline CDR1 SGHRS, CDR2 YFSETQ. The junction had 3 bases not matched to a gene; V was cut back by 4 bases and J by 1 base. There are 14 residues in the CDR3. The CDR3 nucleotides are TGCGCCAGCAGCGGAGGGACAGGGAACACTGAAGCTTTCTTT. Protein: CASSGGTGNTEAFF. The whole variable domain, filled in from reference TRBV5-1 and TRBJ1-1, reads KAGVTQTPRYLIKTRGQQVTLSCSPISGHRSVSWYQQTPGQGLQFLFEYFSETQRNKGNFPGRFSGRQFSNSRSEMNVSTLELGDSALYLCASSGGTGNTEAFFGQGTRLTVV.

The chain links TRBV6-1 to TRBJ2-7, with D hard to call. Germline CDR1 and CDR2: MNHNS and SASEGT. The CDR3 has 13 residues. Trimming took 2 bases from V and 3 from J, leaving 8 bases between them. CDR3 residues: CASSEYTDYEQYF. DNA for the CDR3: TGTGCCAGCAGTGAATATACAGACTACGAGCAGTACTTC.

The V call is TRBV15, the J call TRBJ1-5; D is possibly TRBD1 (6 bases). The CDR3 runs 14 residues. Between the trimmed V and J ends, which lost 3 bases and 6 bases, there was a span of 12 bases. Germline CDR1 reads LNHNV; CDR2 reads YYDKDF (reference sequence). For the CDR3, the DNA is TGTGCCACCAGCAGCACAGGGATCGGTCAGCCCCAGCATTTT. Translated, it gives CATSSTGIGQPQHF.

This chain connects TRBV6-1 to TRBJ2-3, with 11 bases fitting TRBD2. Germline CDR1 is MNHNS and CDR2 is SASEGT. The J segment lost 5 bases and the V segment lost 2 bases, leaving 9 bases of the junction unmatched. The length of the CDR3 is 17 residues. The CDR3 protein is CASSELVAGGPVDTQYF. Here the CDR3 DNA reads TGTGCCAGCAGTGAATTGGTAGCGGGAGGGCCCGTAGATACGCAGTATTTT.

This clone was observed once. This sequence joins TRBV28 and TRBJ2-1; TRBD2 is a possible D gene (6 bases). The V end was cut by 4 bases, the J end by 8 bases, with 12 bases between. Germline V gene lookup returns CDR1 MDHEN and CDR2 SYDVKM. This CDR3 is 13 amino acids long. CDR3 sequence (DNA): TGTGCCAGCAGTTCTCGGACTACATATGAGCAGTTCTTC. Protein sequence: CASSSRTTYEQFF.

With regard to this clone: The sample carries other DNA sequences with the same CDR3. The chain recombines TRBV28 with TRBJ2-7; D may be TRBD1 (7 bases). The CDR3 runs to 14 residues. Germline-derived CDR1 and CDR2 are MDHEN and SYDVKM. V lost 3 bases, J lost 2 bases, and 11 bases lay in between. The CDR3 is CASSLGRGAYEQYF. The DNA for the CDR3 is TGTGCCAGCAGTTTGGGCAGGGGGGCCTACGAGCAGTACTTC.

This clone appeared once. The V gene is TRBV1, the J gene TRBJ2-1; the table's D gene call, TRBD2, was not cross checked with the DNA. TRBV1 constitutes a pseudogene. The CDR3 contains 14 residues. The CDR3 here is CTSSQSRENNEQFF. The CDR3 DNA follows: TGCACCAGCAGCCAAAGTCGAGAAAACAATGAGCAGTTCTTC.